Listed below are T cell receptor beta chains from one sample, sequenced in a study of T cell repertoires in cytomegalovirus infection. TCRdb fed the reads into MiXCR, producing one record per CDR3 protein. Of about 300,000 distinct CDR3 sequences listed, approximately 10% were seen once; the top ten hold 2% to 3%. The sample was PBMCs. The receptor set was obtained from a human donor in good health (CMV status not recorded). Some clones in this sample may be carry-over from other donors' samples. Both conserved end residues are part of each CDR3. A row's size may be missing; if present it is once, few, many or a size class.

v_call	clone_size	cdr3_aa
TRBV7-2	many	CASSIRGGDEQFF
TRBV6-1	many	CASRGRGRTYEQYF
TRBV6-2/TRBV6-3	many	CASSYLPTGGEQYF
TRBV19	many	CASSRSGSEAFF
TRBV28	many	CASSSPVLLAKNIQYF
TRBV11-2	many	CASSLMQETQYF
TRBV29-1	-	CSARVNEKLFF
TRBV7-9	many	CASSLVGQRTDTQYF
TRBV7-2	many	CASSLGGRLSGYTF
TRBV5-4	few	CASNLGGSGANVLTF
TRBV12-3/TRBV12-4	many	CASSLATGMNTEAFF